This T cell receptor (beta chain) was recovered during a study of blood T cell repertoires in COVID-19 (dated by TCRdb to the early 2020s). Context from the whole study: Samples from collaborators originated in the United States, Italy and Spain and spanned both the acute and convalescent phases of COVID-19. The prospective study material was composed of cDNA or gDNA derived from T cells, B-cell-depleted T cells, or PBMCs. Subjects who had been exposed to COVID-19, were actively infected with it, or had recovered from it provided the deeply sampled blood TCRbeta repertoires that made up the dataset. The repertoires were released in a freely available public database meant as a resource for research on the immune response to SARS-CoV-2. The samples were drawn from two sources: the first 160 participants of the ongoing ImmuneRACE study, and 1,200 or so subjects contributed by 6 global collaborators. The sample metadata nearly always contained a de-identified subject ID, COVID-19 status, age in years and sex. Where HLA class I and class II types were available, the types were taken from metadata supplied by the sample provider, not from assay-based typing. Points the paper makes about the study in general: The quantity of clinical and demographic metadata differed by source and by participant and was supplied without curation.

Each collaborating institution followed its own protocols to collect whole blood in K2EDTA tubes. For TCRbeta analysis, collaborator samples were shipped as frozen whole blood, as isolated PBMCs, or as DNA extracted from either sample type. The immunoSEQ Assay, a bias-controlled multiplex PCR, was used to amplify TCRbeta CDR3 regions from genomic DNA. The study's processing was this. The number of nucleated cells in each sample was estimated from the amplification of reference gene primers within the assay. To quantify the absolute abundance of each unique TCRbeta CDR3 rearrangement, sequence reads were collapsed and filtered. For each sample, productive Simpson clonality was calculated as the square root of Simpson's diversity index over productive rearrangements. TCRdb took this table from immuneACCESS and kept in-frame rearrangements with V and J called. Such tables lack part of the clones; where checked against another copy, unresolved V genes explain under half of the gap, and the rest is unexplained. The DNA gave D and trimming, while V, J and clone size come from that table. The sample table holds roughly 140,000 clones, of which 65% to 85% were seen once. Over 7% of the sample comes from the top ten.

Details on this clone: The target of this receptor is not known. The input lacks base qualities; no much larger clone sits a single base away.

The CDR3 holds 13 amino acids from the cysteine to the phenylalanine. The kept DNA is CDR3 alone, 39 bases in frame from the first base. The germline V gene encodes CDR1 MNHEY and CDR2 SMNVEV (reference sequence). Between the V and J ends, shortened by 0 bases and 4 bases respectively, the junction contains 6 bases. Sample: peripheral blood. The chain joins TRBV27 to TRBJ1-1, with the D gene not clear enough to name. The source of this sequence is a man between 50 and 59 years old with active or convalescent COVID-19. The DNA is TGTGCCAGCAGTTTATCGGCCAGCACTGAAGCTTTCTTT. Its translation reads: CASSLSASTEAFF.